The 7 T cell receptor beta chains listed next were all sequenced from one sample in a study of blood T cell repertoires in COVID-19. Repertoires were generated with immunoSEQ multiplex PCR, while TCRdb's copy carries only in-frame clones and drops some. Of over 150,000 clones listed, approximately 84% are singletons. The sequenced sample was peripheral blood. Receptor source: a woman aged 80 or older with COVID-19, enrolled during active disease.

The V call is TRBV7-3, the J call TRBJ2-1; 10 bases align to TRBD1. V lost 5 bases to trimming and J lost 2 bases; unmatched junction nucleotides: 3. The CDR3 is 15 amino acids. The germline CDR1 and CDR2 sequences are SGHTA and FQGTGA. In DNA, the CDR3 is TGTGCCAGCAGCCCCGGGACAGGGGCCTACAATGAGCAGTTCTTC. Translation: CASSPGTGAYNEQFF. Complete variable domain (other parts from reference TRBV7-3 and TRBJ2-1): GAGVSQTPSNKVTEKGKYVELRCDPISGHTALYWYRQSLGQGPEFLIYFQGTGAADDSGLPNDRFFAVRPEGSVSTLKIQRTERGDSAVYLCASSPGTGAYNEQFFGPGTRLTVL.

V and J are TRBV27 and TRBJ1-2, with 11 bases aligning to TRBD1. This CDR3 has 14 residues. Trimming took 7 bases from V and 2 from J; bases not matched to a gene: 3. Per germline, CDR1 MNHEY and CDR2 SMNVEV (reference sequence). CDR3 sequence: CASTRTGGNYGYTF. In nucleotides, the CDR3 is TGTGCCAGCACAAGGACAGGGGGCAACTATGGCTACACCTTC.

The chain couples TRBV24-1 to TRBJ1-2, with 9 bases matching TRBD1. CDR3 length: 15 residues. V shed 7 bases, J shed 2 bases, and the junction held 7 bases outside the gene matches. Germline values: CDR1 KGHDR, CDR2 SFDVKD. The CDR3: CATSDRDRDNYGYTF. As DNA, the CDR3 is TGTGCCACCAGCGACCGGGACAGGGACAACTATGGCTACACCTTC.

The CDR3 bases are TGTGCCAGCAGGGGGACATCCCACTCTGGAAACACCATATATTTT. This sequence encodes CASRGTSHSGNTIYF. The V and J genes are TRBV6-5 and TRBJ1-3, with a tentative D call TRBD1 (6 bases). V lost 6 bases, J lost 0 bases, and 12 bases lay in between. The germline V gene has CDR1 MNHEY and CDR2 SVGAGI. This CDR3 has 15 residues.

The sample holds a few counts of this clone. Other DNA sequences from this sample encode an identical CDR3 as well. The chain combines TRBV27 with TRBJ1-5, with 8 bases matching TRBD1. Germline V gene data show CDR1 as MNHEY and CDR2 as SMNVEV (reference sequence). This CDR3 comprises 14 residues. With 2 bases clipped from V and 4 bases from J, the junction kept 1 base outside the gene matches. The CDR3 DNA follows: TGTGCCAGCAGTTTACGACAGGGGAATCAGCCCCAGCATTTT. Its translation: CASSLRQGNQPQHF.

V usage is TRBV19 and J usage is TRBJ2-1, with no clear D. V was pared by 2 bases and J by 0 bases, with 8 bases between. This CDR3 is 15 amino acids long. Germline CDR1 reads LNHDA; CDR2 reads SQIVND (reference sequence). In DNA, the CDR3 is TGTGCCAGTAGTATATATTTGAGCTCCTACAATGAGCAGTTCTTC. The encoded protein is CASSIYLSSYNEQFF.

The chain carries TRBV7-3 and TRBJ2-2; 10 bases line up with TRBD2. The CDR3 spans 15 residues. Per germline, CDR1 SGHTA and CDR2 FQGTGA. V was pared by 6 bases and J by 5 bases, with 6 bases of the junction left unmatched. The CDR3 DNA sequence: TGTGCCAGCAGATCAGCGGGAGGGGAAACCGGGGAGCTGTTTTTT. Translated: CASRSAGGETGELFF.